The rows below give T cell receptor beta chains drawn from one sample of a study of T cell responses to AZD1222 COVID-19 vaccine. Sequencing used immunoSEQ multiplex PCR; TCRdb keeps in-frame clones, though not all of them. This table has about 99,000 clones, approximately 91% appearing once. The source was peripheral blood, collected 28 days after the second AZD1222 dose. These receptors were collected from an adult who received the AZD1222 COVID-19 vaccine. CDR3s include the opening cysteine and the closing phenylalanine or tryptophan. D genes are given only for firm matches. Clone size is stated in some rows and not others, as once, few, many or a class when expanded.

CDR3 DNA: TGTGCCAGCAGTTCCAGGACAGGGAACACTGAAGCTTTCTTT; CDR3 protein: CASSSRTGNTEAFF; V gene: TRBV6-5; J gene: TRBJ1-1; D gene: TRBD1; clone size: .; CDR3 length: 14
CDR3 DNA: TGTGCCAGCAGCACCGGGACTACTAGAATCCCATTAAACGACGAGCAGTACTTC; CDR3 protein: CASSTGTTRIPLNDEQYF; V gene: TRBV5-4; J gene: TRBJ2-7; D gene: TRBD2; clone size: .; CDR3 length: 18
CDR3 DNA: TGTGCCAGCAGCACCCCAGGCCTGAACACTGAAGCTTTCTTT; CDR3 protein: CASSTPGLNTEAFF; V gene: TRBV28; J gene: TRBJ1-1; D gene: .; clone size: .; CDR3 length: 14
CDR3 DNA: TGTGCCAGTAGAAGGACAGGGGGAATGAACACTGAAGCTTTCTTT; CDR3 protein: CASRRTGGMNTEAFF; V gene: TRBV19; J gene: TRBJ1-1; D gene: TRBD1; clone size: .; CDR3 length: 15
CDR3 DNA: TGTGCCTGGAGCTTGACAGGGGGCGATGAAAAACTGTTTTTT; CDR3 protein: CAWSLTGGDEKLFF; V gene: TRBV30; J gene: TRBJ1-4; D gene: TRBD1; clone size: .; CDR3 length: 14
CDR3 DNA: TGTGCCAGCAGGCAGCAGGGAGAGTATGGCTACACCTTC; CDR3 protein: CASRQQGEYGYTF; V gene: TRBV27; J gene: TRBJ1-2; D gene: .; clone size: few; CDR3 length: 13
CDR3 DNA: TGTGCCAGCAAGGTGGGATCCTACGAGCAGTACTTC; CDR3 protein: CASKVGSYEQYF; V gene: TRBV2; J gene: TRBJ2-7; D gene: .; clone size: .; CDR3 length: 12
CDR3 DNA: TGCGCCAGCAGATCGACAGGGACTGGAAACACCATATATTTT; CDR3 protein: CASRSTGTGNTIYF; V gene: TRBV5-1; J gene: TRBJ1-3; D gene: TRBD1; clone size: .; CDR3 length: 14
CDR3 DNA: TGCGCCAGCAGCCAGGGCCAGGGGACTGGGGCCAACGTCCTGACTTTC; CDR3 protein: CASSQGQGTGANVLTF; V gene: TRBV4-1; J gene: TRBJ2-6; D gene: .; clone size: .; CDR3 length: 16
CDR3 DNA: TGTGCCAGCAGTGACCCGAAGGGGCGGGAGGCAGGAGATACGCAGTATTTT; CDR3 protein: CASSDPKGREAGDTQYF; V gene: TRBV25-1; J gene: TRBJ2-3; D gene: TRBD2; clone size: .; CDR3 length: 17
CDR3 DNA: TGTGCCAGCAGCCGCCCAAAATTAGAGCGGGAGGAAAGGGATACGCAGTATTTT; CDR3 protein: CASSRPKLEREERDTQYF; V gene: TRBV5-4; J gene: TRBJ2-3; D gene: TRBD2; clone size: .; CDR3 length: 18
CDR3 DNA: TGTGCCAGTAGTCCCCGGGCAGGCGCGAGGACTGAAGCTTTCTTT; CDR3 protein: CASSPRAGARTEAFF; V gene: TRBV19; J gene: TRBJ1-1; D gene: .; clone size: .; CDR3 length: 15
CDR3 DNA: TGTGCCAGCAGCCTACCGGGACTGGGGAAGGATGAGCAGTTCTTC; CDR3 protein: CASSLPGLGKDEQFF; V gene: TRBV5-8; J gene: TRBJ2-1; D gene: .; clone size: .; CDR3 length: 15
CDR3 DNA: TGTGCCAGAAAAAATCTGCGGGACAGTTCGACCGACTACGAGCAGTACTTC; CDR3 protein: CARKNLRDSSTDYEQYF; V gene: TRBV2; J gene: TRBJ2-7; D gene: .; clone size: .; CDR3 length: 17
CDR3 DNA: TGTGCCAGCTCACCGCGAAGTCAAGTGATCTCCTACGAGCAGTACTTC; CDR3 protein: CASSPRSQVISYEQYF; V gene: TRBV18; J gene: TRBJ2-7; D gene: .; clone size: .; CDR3 length: 16
CDR3 DNA: TGTGCCAGCAGCCCTTCCGGACAGGGCGAGGAGACCCAGTACTTC; CDR3 protein: CASSPSGQGEETQYF; V gene: TRBV28; J gene: TRBJ2-5; D gene: TRBD1; clone size: .; CDR3 length: 15
CDR3 DNA: TGTGCCAGCAGCCACAGCAGGACAGGGTTCAGCCAAGAGACCCAGTACTTC; CDR3 protein: CASSHSRTGFSQETQYF; V gene: TRBV3-1/TRBV3-2; J gene: TRBJ2-5; D gene: TRBD1; clone size: .; CDR3 length: 17
CDR3 DNA: TGCGCCAGCAGTTCCGGGACTAGCGAATACGAGCAGTACTTC; CDR3 protein: CASSSGTSEYEQYF; V gene: TRBV10-2; J gene: TRBJ2-7; D gene: TRBD2; clone size: .; CDR3 length: 14
CDR3 DNA: TGCGCCAGCAGCTTGGCAGGGGAACAGCCCCAGCATTTT; CDR3 protein: CASSLAGEQPQHF; V gene: TRBV5-1; J gene: TRBJ1-5; D gene: .; clone size: .; CDR3 length: 13
CDR3 DNA: TGTGCCACCAGTGATCTCCGGACTAGTAAGGGCTACGAGCAGTACTTC; CDR3 protein: CATSDLRTSKGYEQYF; V gene: TRBV24-1; J gene: TRBJ2-7; D gene: TRBD2; clone size: .; CDR3 length: 16
CDR3 DNA: TGTGCCAGCATTCGCAGTGGGCAAGGCACCGGGGAGCTGTTTTTT; CDR3 protein: CASIRSGQGTGELFF; V gene: TRBV5-4; J gene: TRBJ2-2; D gene: .; clone size: .; CDR3 length: 15
CDR3 DNA: TGTGCCAGCAGTCCATCGAGCTCTGGAAACACCATATATTTT; CDR3 protein: CASSPSSSGNTIYF; V gene: TRBV6-5; J gene: TRBJ1-3; D gene: .; clone size: .; CDR3 length: 14
CDR3 DNA: TGTGCCAGCAGTTCCTCAGTCGAGGGTACAGGGGGCTATAATTCACCCCTCCACTTT; CDR3 protein: CASSSSVEGTGGYNSPLHF; V gene: TRBV28; J gene: TRBJ1-6; D gene: TRBD1; clone size: .; CDR3 length: 19
CDR3 DNA: TGTGCCAGCAGCCCAGGAGCGGGAGTATACAATGAGCAGTTCTTC; CDR3 protein: CASSPGAGVYNEQFF; V gene: TRBV3-1/TRBV3-2; J gene: TRBJ2-1; D gene: TRBD2; clone size: .; CDR3 length: 15
CDR3 DNA: TGTGCCAGCAGTGAAGCGAGAGGAAGCAATTCACCCCTCCACTTT; CDR3 protein: CASSEARGSNSPLHF; V gene: TRBV2; J gene: TRBJ1-6; D gene: .; clone size: .; CDR3 length: 15
CDR3 DNA: TGTGCCAGCAGTGAGGTTAAGCAAGAGACCCAGTACTTC; CDR3 protein: CASSEVKQETQYF; V gene: TRBV6-1; J gene: TRBJ2-5; D gene: .; clone size: .; CDR3 length: 13
CDR3 DNA: TGTGCCACCAGCAGAGATGGGTCCACCGATAATTCACCCCTCCACTTT; CDR3 protein: CATSRDGSTDNSPLHF; V gene: TRBV15; J gene: TRBJ1-6; D gene: .; clone size: .; CDR3 length: 16
CDR3 DNA: TGCGCCAGCAGCCAGGGGACTAGCGGGAGGGGGTCCTACGAGCAGTACTTC; CDR3 protein: CASSQGTSGRGSYEQYF; V gene: TRBV4-1; J gene: TRBJ2-7; D gene: TRBD2; clone size: .; CDR3 length: 17
CDR3 DNA: TGCAGCGTTGAGACAGGGGCCTACGAGCAGTACTTC; CDR3 protein: CSVETGAYEQYF; V gene: TRBV29-1; J gene: TRBJ2-7; D gene: TRBD1; clone size: .; CDR3 length: 12
CDR3 DNA: TGTGCCAGCAGTCCCCTTACAGGGGACGGAACTAATGAAAAACTGTTTTTT; CDR3 protein: CASSPLTGDGTNEKLFF; V gene: TRBV6-6; J gene: TRBJ1-4; D gene: TRBD1; clone size: once; CDR3 length: 17
CDR3 DNA: TGTGCCATCAGTGTACAGGGAGCAGAGACCCAGTACTTC; CDR3 protein: CAISVQGAETQYF; V gene: TRBV10-3; J gene: TRBJ2-5; D gene: .; clone size: .; CDR3 length: 13